There are a few counts of the clone carrying this T cell receptor (beta chain). It was from roughly 20-30 mg of unsorted bulk tissue that RNA and DNA were co-extracted. The sample originates from a study of tumor-infiltrating lymphocytes in primary liver carcinoma. Trimming removed 0 bases from V and 7 bases from J; junction bases left unmatched: 7. This CDR3 comprises 16 residues. Germline lookup yields CDR1 SGHRS and CDR2 YFSETQ. With roughly 500 ng total RNA as template and a constant-region primer, TCR beta cDNA was made. Slightly modified ARM-PCR, run as three nested multiplex PCR rounds, produced the TCR beta libraries. TRBV1-TRBV30 forward primers and a C-beta reverse primer were used in the first two PCR rounds, which each ran for about 10 cycles. TCRdb processed the multiplex PCR reads anew with MiXCR; each CDR3 protein has one entry. The table has more than 100,000 distinct CDR3 sequences, around 60% seen once.

The chain carries TRBV5-1 and TRBJ2-2, with 9 bases fitting TRBD2. Sequenced: liver tumor tissue from sampling region 1. The subset is: tumor region T1, superior pole. This sequence originates from an older woman with primary liver carcinoma and hepatitis B virus infection. DNA for the CDR3: TGCGCCAGCAGCTTGGACGGTCTAGCGGGAAACGGGGAGCTGTTTTTT. Encoded protein: CASSLDGLAGNGELFF.